The next 22 T cell receptor beta chains were all read from a single sample in a study of cytomegalovirus exposure and HLA in healthy donors. Primers included in the PCR were 60 Vbeta and 13 Jbeta primers. TCRdb's copy holds only in-frame clones and misses some; the assay was immunoSEQ multiplex PCR. This table has 150,000 to 200,000 clones, 75% to 85% appearing once. What was sequenced was PBMCs. The receptor set was obtained from a woman in her twenties or thirties in good health and CMV-seronegative.

The chain joins TRBV2 to TRBJ2-7; TRBD2 aligns across 14 bases. The CDR3 runs to 17 residues. Germline CDR1 is SNHLY and CDR2 is FYNNEI. V lost 3 bases and J lost 2; bases outside the gene matches: 6. CDR3 in DNA: TGTGCCAGCAGTGATCTCTTGACTAGCGGGGGGGCCTACGAGCAGTACTTC. It encodes CASSDLLTSGGAYEQYF. Drawing the rest from reference TRBV2 and TRBJ2-7, the complete variable domain is EPEVTQTPSHQVTQMGQEVILRCVPISNHLYFYWYRQILGQKVEFLVSFYNNEISEKSEIFDDQFSVERPDGSNFTLKIRSTKLEDSAMYFCASSDLLTSGGAYEQYFGPGTRLTVT.

This sequence joins TRBV11-1 and TRBJ2-7; a possible D gene is TRBD1 (6 bases). Trimming cost V 5 bases and J 0 bases, with 17 bases left between them. Germline CDR1 reads SGHAT; CDR2 reads FQDESV (reference sequence). The CDR3 length is 16 residues. The CDR3 protein is CASSPRDTSLSYEQYF. In nucleotides, the CDR3 is TGTGCCAGCAGCCCCCGGGACACCTCTCTCTCCTACGAGCAGTACTTC.

This sequence joins TRBV7-2 and TRBJ2-7; 8 nucleotides match TRBD2. With V trimmed by 5 bases and J by 2 bases, 5 bases remained unmatched. The length of the CDR3 is 14 residues. Per the germline V gene, CDR1 is SGHTA and CDR2 is FQGNSA. This CDR3 is CASSPLAGAYEQYF. Written as DNA, the CDR3 is TGTGCCAGCAGCCCGCTAGCGGGCGCCTACGAGCAGTACTTC. The full variable domain, with the rest looked up from reference TRBV7-2 and TRBJ2-7, is GAGVSQSPSNKVTEKGKDVELRCDPISGHTALYWYRQSLGQGLEFLIYFQGNSAPDKSGLPSDRFSAERTGGSVSTLTIQRTQQEDSAVYLCASSPLAGAYEQYFGPGTRLTVT.

J is TRBJ2-6 and V is TRBV9; 7 positions agree with TRBD1. Unmatched junction bases numbered 6, after V lost 4 bases and J lost 2 bases. The V gene's germline CDR1 is SGDLS and CDR2 YYNGEE. CDR3 length: 16 residues. In DNA, the CDR3 is TGTGCCAGCAGCTCATCGGGACAGACTGGGGCCAACGTCCTGACTTTC. Translating gives CASSSSGQTGANVLTF.

This clone appeared once. The chain is built from TRBV19 and TRBJ1-2; D might be TRBD1 (6 bases). The CDR3 is 16 amino acids. V gave up 1 base and J gave up 8 bases, with 20 bases separating them. CDR1 and CDR2 (germline): LNHDA, SQIVND (reference sequence). CDR3 DNA sequence: TGTGCCAGTAGTATAGCGGTTGCACAGGGCGTCCGGGGCTACACCTTC. Amino acids: CASSIAVAQGVRGYTF. Full variable domain (rest looked up from reference TRBV19 and TRBJ1-2): DGGITQSPKYLFRKEGQNVTLSCEQNLNHDAMYWYRQDPGQGLRLIYYSQIVNDFQKGDIAEGYSVSREKKESFPLTVTSAQKNPTAFYLCASSIAVAQGVRGYTFGSGTRLTVV.

The V call is TRBV5-6, the J call TRBJ2-5; TRBD2 matches at 8 bases. This CDR3 spans 14 amino acids. The germline V gene has CDR1 SGHDT and CDR2 YYEEEE. After removal of 1 base from V and 4 bases from J, the junction contained 3 bases not matched to a gene. The CDR3 sequence is CASSLIREGETQYF. Written as DNA, the CDR3 is TGTGCCAGCAGCTTGATTCGGGAGGGAGAGACCCAGTACTTC.

This clone was counted between two and nine times. The rearrangement uses TRBV10-1 and TRBJ1-6; no clear D. The V and J ends lost 3 bases and 5 bases respectively, with 2 bases between them. There are 12 residues in the CDR3. Germline lookup yields CDR1 WNHNN and CDR2 SYGVQD (reference sequence). In DNA, the CDR3 is TGCGCCAGCAGTGATAATAATTCACCCCTCCACTTT. Protein sequence: CASSDNNSPLHF.

This clone was detected only once. The V call is TRBV5-1, the J call TRBJ1-1, with 11 bases fitting TRBD1. The CDR3 has 15 residues. With 4 bases clipped from V and 3 bases from J, the junction kept 5 bases outside the gene matches. Looked up from germline, CDR1 is SGHRS and CDR2 is YFSETQ. The CDR3 nucleotides read TGCGCCAGCAGCCCGAGGACAGGGGGCCACACTGAAGCTTTCTTT. Protein sequence: CASSPRTGGHTEAFF.

The chain carries TRBV5-1 and TRBJ2-5, with D uncertain. The last part of the DNA fits TRBJ2-7 better; the J call may be wrong. CDR1 and CDR2 (germline): SGHRS, YFSETQ. This CDR3 spans 14 amino acids. CDR3 coding DNA: TGCGCCAGTAGGCCTACGGGTGGATCCTACGAGCAGTACTTC. It encodes CASRPTGGSYEQYF.

This chain uses TRBV2 with TRBJ1-1; 10 bases map to TRBD1. CDR3 length: 14 residues. V shed 8 bases and J 10 bases; nucleotides not matched to a gene: 13. Germline-derived CDR1 and CDR2 are SNHLY and FYNNEI. The CDR3 loop is CASLIPGQGRTAFF. The CDR3 DNA is TGTGCCAGCTTGATACCGGGACAGGGGAGGACAGCTTTCTTT.

The rearrangement links TRBV15 to TRBJ2-4; maybe TRBD1 (5 bases). The CDR3 contains 13 residues. Germline V gene lookup returns CDR1 LNHNV and CDR2 YYDKDF (reference sequence). Trimming pared 8 bases from V and 8 bases from J, leaving 16 bases between. As DNA, the CDR3 is TGTGCCACCGGGCGGCAGGGCAGCGACATTCAGTACTTC. Its translation is CATGRQGSDIQYF.

This chain links TRBV7-9 with TRBJ1-2; 8 positions match TRBD1. The germline V gene encodes CDR1 SEHNR and CDR2 FQNEAQ (reference sequence). Germline trimming cut 4 bases from V and 7 bases from J; bases unmatched to any gene: 8. CDR3 length equals 14 residues. The DNA of the CDR3 is TGTGCCAGCAGCTCGGGGCAGGGGGCGGGTGGCTACACCTTC. This codes for CASSSGQGAGGYTF.

CDR3 in amino acids: CASSVQGGYEQYF. Here the CDR3 DNA reads TGTGCCAGCAGTGTTCAAGGAGGCTACGAGCAGTACTTC. This chain joins TRBV6-4 and TRBJ2-7, with D perhaps TRBD2 (5 bases). V dropped 4 bases and J dropped 3 bases, with 10 bases sitting between them. Germline assignment: CDR1 MRHNA and CDR2 SNTAGT. The CDR3 spans 13 residues.

The chain couples TRBV27 to TRBJ2-7; no reliable D call. V was cut by 0 bases and J by 5 bases, with 8 bases left in between. Germline loops: CDR1 MNHEY, CDR2 SMNVEV (reference sequence). The CDR3 is 13 residues long. The CDR3 nucleotides read TGTGCCAGCAGTTTATCGGGCCGCAACGAGCAGTACTTC. Translated: CASSLSGRNEQYF.

The rearrangement links TRBV4-3 to TRBJ1-1; 11 positions agree with TRBD1. Germline V gives CDR1 LGHNA, CDR2 YSLEER. The V segment lost 4 bases and the J segment 11 bases; nucleotides outside the gene matches: 6. The CDR3 runs 13 residues. This CDR3 is CASSPGQGVRAFF. CDR3 DNA: TGCGCCAGCAGCCCGGGACAGGGGGTGAGGGCTTTCTTT.

The chain couples TRBV9 to TRBJ2-5; 8 positions agree with TRBD1. V lost 3 bases to trimming and J lost 5 bases; unmatched junction nucleotides: 9. This CDR3 is built from 15 residues. CDR1 is SGDLS, CDR2 YYNGEE, per germline. The CDR3 DNA sequence: TGTGCCAGCAGCGCGCAGGGGGCCATGGGGGAGACCCAGTACTTC. This sequence encodes CASSAQGAMGETQYF.

Regarding this clone: Its ends do not fully match the called genes, so a read error is possible. This chain joins TRBV5-8 and TRBJ2-5; 12 nucleotides agree with TRBD1. The CDR3 is 17 residues long. The V gene's germline CDR1 is SGHTS and CDR2 YDEGEE. The CDR3 sequence: CASSPAGTGGDQGTQYF. CDR3 in DNA: TGTGCCAGCAGCCCGGCCGGGACAGGGGGCGATCAAGGGACCCAGTACTTC.

The chain uses TRBV4-2 and TRBJ2-7, with D perhaps matching TRBD2 (6 bases). The CDR3 totals 15 residues. With 5 bases removed from V and 2 bases from J, the gap between germline ends came to 16 bases. Germline CDR1 LGHNA, CDR2 YNFKEQ. The CDR3 protein is CASSSSGGTAYEQYF. The DNA for the CDR3 is TGTGCCAGCAGCAGTAGCGGCGGGACTGCCTACGAGCAGTACTTC.

The chain is built from TRBV2 and TRBJ2-5, with a tentative D call TRBD1 (5 bases). The CDR3 loop spans 14 amino acids. Germline V lookup: CDR1 SNHLY, CDR2 FYNNEI. V lost 6 bases and J 1 base, leaving 12 bases between the germline ends. CDR3 sequence: CASSAYRSQETQYF. In DNA form, the CDR3 reads TGTGCCAGCAGCGCGTACAGGTCCCAAGAGACCCAGTACTTC.

This clone was observed a single time. The chain combines TRBV4-1 with TRBJ2-7, with 9 nucleotides matching TRBD1. Germline V gene lookup returns CDR1 MGHRA and CDR2 YSYEKL. Germline trimming cut 2 bases from V and 5 bases from J; bases unmatched to any gene: 7. The CDR3 runs to 15 residues. CDR3 region: CASSQQDRGTNEQYF. The CDR3 DNA is TGCGCCAGCAGCCAACAGGACAGGGGTACCAACGAGCAGTACTTC.

The chain's CDR3 is CASSYSGYQPQHF. The CDR3 DNA follows: TGTGCCAGCAGCTACAGCGGGTATCAGCCCCAGCATTTT. This sequence joins TRBV7-9 and TRBJ1-5; D not certain. Germline-derived CDR1 and CDR2 are SEHNR and FQNEAQ (reference sequence). This CDR3 spans 13 amino acids. Trimming took off 4 bases at V and 5 bases at J, with 9 bases between the two ends.

V is TRBV4-3 and J is TRBJ2-1; 7 bases fit TRBD1. Germline trimming cut 1 base from V and 8 bases from J; bases unmatched to any gene: 17. CDR1 is LGHNA and CDR2 is YSLEER in the germline V gene. There are 18 residues in the CDR3. CDR3 in amino acids: CASSQVLATRRTGHEQFF. The CDR3 region has the DNA TGCGCCAGCAGCCAAGTTCTAGCAACTCGGCGGACAGGCCATGAGCAGTTCTTC.